This TCR beta chain was retrieved from a study of CXCR3-negative and CXCR3-positive naive CD8 T cells. General observations from the study: Naive cells, whether CXCR3-negative or CXCR3-positive, had similar TRBV-TRBJ usage, while memory cells differed. In CXCR3-positive naive cells, the TRB CDR3s were more hydrophobic than in CXCR3-negative naive cells.

Remarks on this clonotype: What it binds is unknown.

Germline CDR1 SGHVS, CDR2 FQNEAQ. The CDR3 contains 17 residues. Naive CD8+ T cells showed CD45RO-CCR7+CD27+CD95-. Preparation of TRB cDNA libraries relied on 5' RACE carrying UMI labels. TCRdb re-analyzed the 5' RACE reads; it lists each CDR3 protein once, without DNA. In all, the sample yields 50,000 to 75,000 distinct CDR3 sequences. Sequenced material: naive CXCR3- CD8+ T cells from blood. As to subset: CD45RO-CCR7+CD27+CD95- naive CD8+ T cells lacking CXCR3 (TNR3-). This chain links TRBV7-8 with TRBJ2-2; the TCRdb call, TRBD1, lacks DNA for checking. The sequence derives from a human donor in good health. Some clones in this sample may be carry-over from other donors' samples. The CDR3 loop is CASSLLVDSANTGELFF.